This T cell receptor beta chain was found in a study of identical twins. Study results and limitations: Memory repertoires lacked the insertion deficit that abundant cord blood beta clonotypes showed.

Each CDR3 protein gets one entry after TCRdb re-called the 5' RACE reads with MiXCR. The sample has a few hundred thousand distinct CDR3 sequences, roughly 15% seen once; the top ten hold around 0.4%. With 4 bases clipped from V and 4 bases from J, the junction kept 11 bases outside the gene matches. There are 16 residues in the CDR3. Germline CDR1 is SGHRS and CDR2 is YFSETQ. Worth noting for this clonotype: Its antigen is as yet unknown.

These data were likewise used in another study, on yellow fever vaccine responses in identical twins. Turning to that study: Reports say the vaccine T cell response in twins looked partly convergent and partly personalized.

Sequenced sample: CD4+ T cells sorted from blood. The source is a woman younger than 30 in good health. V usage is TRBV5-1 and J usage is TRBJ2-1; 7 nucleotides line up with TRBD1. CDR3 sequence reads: CASSLSGTDLYNEQFF. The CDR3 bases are TGCGCCAGCAGCCTATCCGGGACAGATCTATACAATGAGCAGTTCTTC. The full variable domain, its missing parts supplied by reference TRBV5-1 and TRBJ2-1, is KAGVTQTPRYLIKTRGQQVTLSCSPISGHRSVSWYQQTPGQGLQFLFEYFSETQRNKGNFPGRFSGRQFSNSRSEMNVSTLELGDSALYLCASSLSGTDLYNEQFFGPGTRLTVL.